The following is a T cell receptor (beta chain) sequence with its context. This sample was included in a study of blood T cell repertoires in COVID-19. This CDR3 comprises 17 residues. V lost 1 base to trimming and J lost 0 bases; unmatched junction nucleotides: 2. The germline CDR1 and CDR2 sequences are SGHAT and FQNNGV. Participants were aged 18 to 89 years from about 25 US areas. Here immunoSEQ multiplex PCR was the method, and the copy in TCRdb shows in-frame clones only, minus some. The profile shows about 260,000 clones, 75% to 90% of them singletons. The clonotype was recovered from a man aged 45 to 65 who had been exposed to COVID-19. The chain is built from TRBV11-2 and TRBJ2-6, with 8 bases matching TRBD1. Sequencing was done on a sample of PBMCs or T cells enriched from blood (not recorded which). CDR3 DNA sequence: TGTGCCAGCAGCTTAGGGACAGGGTACTCTGGGGCCAACGTCCTGACTTTC. This translates into CASSLGTGYSGANVLTF.